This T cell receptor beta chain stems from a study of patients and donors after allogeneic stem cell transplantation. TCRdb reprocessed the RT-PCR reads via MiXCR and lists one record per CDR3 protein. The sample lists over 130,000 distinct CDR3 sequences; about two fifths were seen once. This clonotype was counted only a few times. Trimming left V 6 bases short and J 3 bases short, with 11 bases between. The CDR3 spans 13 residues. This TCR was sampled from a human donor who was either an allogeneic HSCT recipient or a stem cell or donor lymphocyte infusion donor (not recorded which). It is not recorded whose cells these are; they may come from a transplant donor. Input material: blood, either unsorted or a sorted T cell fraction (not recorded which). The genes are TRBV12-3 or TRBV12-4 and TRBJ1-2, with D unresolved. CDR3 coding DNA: TGTGCCAGCAGCCACGGACGGGACTATGGCTACACCTTC. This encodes CASSHGRDYGYTF.